This is a list of T cell receptor beta chains from one sample in a study of blood T cells in healthy people across ages. TCRdb re-analysed the 5' RACE reads in MiXCR, keeping a single row per CDR3 protein. Altogether some 730,000 distinct CDR3 sequences are present, approximately 22% being singletons, with the ten largest covering around a fifth. Input material: blood. Receptors originate from an older man in good health. Both conserved end residues are part of each CDR3. A D gene is named only where the DNA matches it firmly. Size values are once, few and many counts, or a class for expanded clones, and some rows have none.

clone_size,v_call,d_call,cdr3_length,j_call,cdr3_aa,cdr3_nt
many,TRBV20-1,.,15,TRBJ2-1,CSAREVRRGVMGQFF,TGCAGTGCTAGAGAGGTCCGGAGGGGGGTGATGGGGCAGTTCTTC
.,TRBV2,.,13,TRBJ2-1,CASSGLAVNEQFF,TGTGCCAGCAGTGGTCTAGCAGTGAATGAGCAGTTCTTC
few,TRBV14,.,17,TRBJ1-2,CASSQKGQVGPAGGYTF,TGTGCCAGCAGCCAAAAGGGCCAGGTCGGCCCAGCGGGTGGCTACACCTTC
few,TRBV10-3,.,15,TRBJ1-6,CAISEGQPNNSPLHF,TGTGCCATCAGTGAGGGGCAGCCTAATAATTCACCCCTCCACTTT
few,TRBV6-6,.,14,TRBJ1-1,CASSYSGDYTEAFF,TGTGCCAGCAGTTACTCAGGGGATTACACTGAAGCTTTCTTT
many,TRBV5-1,.,18,TRBJ2-4,CASSLEVVGGAAKNIQYF,TGCGCCAGCAGCTTGGAGGTTGTAGGGGGGGCGGCCAAAAACATTCAGTACTTC
.,TRBV3-1,.,13,TRBJ2-5,CASSPGQTDRRFF,TGTGCCAGCAGCCCTGGTCAGACGGATCGGCGGTTCTTC
.,TRBV12-3/TRBV12-4,.,14,TRBJ2-5,CASSSGPVRETQYF,TGTGCCAGCAGTTCTGGACCCGTACGGGAGACCCAGTACTTC
.,TRBV12-3/TRBV12-4,.,15,TRBJ2-7,CASSFLALDSYEQYF,TGTGCCAGCAGTTTTCTAGCGTTGGATTCCTACGAGCAGTACTTC
.,TRBV6-5,.,13,TRBJ2-7,CASSRDLYYEQYF,TGTGCCAGCAGTCGGGACTTATACTACGAGCAGTACTTC
.,TRBV5-5,.,18,TRBJ2-4,CASSLGEYPGPPKNIQYF,TGTGCCAGCAGCTTGGGGGAATATCCAGGGCCGCCCAAAAACATTCAGTACTTC
.,TRBV10-3,TRBD2,16,TRBJ2-1,CAISESVSGSRNEQFF,TGTGCCATCAGTGAGAGCGTTAGCGGGAGTCGGAATGAGCAGTTCTTC
few,TRBV20-1,TRBD2,16,TRBJ2-5,CSARIFSGAIQETQYF,TGCAGTGCTAGAATCTTTAGCGGGGCGATACAAGAGACCCAGTACTTC
.,TRBV20-1,.,12,TRBJ2-5,CSARGYQETQYF,TGCAGTGCTAGGGGGTACCAAGAGACCCAGTACTTC
.,TRBV20-1,.,14,TRBJ2-7,CSASGGGLSYEQYF,TGCAGTGCTAGTGGTGGAGGACTCAGTTACGAGCAGTACTTC
.,TRBV6-5,TRBD1,13,TRBJ2-1,CASKETGVNEQFF,TGTGCCAGCAAGGAGACAGGGGTAAATGAGCAGTTCTTC
.,TRBV6-4,.,13,TRBJ2-5,CASICWGQETQYF,TGTGCCAGCATCTGTTGGGGTCAAGAGACCCAGTACTTC
few,TRBV20-1,TRBD2,14,TRBJ2-1,CSASRSSGSNEQFF,TGCAGTGCTAGTAGGTCTAGCGGGAGCAATGAGCAGTTCTTC
few,TRBV3-1,.,12,TRBJ2-5,CASRKTQETQYF,TGTGCCAGCAGGAAAACACAAGAGACCCAGTACTTC
.,TRBV9,.,19,TRBJ1-1,CASSVGAHFGQTTNTEAFF,TGTGCCAGCAGCGTAGGTGCCCATTTTGGCCAAACGACGAACACTGAAGCTTTCTTT
few,TRBV5-1,TRBD1,14,TRBJ2-7,CASSPGQGFVEQYF,TGCGCCAGCAGTCCGGGACAGGGTTTTGTCGAGCAGTACTTC
few,TRBV5-1,.,14,TRBJ1-1,CASSWRGRNTEAFF,TGCGCCAGCAGCTGGAGGGGCCGGAACACTGAAGCTTTCTTT
many,TRBV20-1,TRBD1,15,TRBJ2-7,CSARDGTGSNYEQYF,TGCAGTGCTAGAGATGGGACAGGGTCGAACTACGAGCAGTACTTC
many,TRBV5-6,.,11,TRBJ2-1,CASSPGNEQFF,TGTGCCAGCAGCCCGGGGAATGAGCAGTTCTTC
few,TRBV10-3,.,11,TRBJ2-1,CAISGGPEQFF,TGTGCCATCAGCGGGGGTCCTGAGCAGTTCTTC
few,TRBV6-1,TRBD1,19,TRBJ2-3,CASRGAGTGKTSSTDTQYF,TGTGCCAGCAGGGGAGCGGGGACAGGGAAAACCTCTAGCACAGATACGCAGTATTTT
.,TRBV7-9,.,16,TRBJ2-1,CASSLRGGAGDNEQFF,TGTGCCAGCAGCTTACGAGGCGGGGCTGGGGACAATGAGCAGTTCTTC
many,TRBV5-8,TRBD1,16,TRBJ1-6,CASSVTGTGGSSPLHF,TGTGCCAGCAGCGTTACCGGGACAGGGGGCTCTTCACCCCTCCACTTT
.,TRBV20-1,.,14,TRBJ2-1,CSARRADSYNEQFF,TGCAGTGCCCGAAGGGCGGACTCCTACAATGAGCAGTTCTTC
once,TRBV12-3/TRBV12-4,.,13,TRBJ2-5,CASIPDLGKTQYF,TGTGCCAGCATTCCTGACTTGGGCAAGACCCAGTACTTC
.,TRBV20-1,.,15,TRBJ2-1,CSARTAGEFYNEQFF,TGCAGTGCTAGGACAGCTGGGGAGTTTTACAATGAGCAGTTCTTC
few,TRBV6-5,.,14,TRBJ1-4,CASSPGRSPEKLFF,TGTGCCAGCAGCCCAGGGAGATCTCCAGAAAAACTGTTTTTT
.,TRBV28,TRBD2,17,TRBJ2-1,CASSPRLAGEWVNEQFF,TGTGCCAGCAGCCCTCGACTAGCGGGAGAATGGGTCAATGAGCAGTTCTTC
few,TRBV20-1,.,16,TRBJ2-3,CSAGPGLATTTDTQYF,TGCAGTGCGGGTCCGGGACTCGCGACTACCACAGATACGCAGTATTTT
.,TRBV12-3/TRBV12-4,.,12,TRBJ2-5,CASSSAGRTQYF,TGTGCCAGCTCCTCCGCGGGAAGGACCCAGTACTTC
few,TRBV12-3/TRBV12-4,.,13,TRBJ1-2,CASTPGTSYGYTF,TGTGCCAGCACCCCCGGGACCAGCTATGGCTACACCTTC
many,TRBV28,.,13,TRBJ2-5,CASSSPGVETQYF,TGTGCCAGCAGTTCCCCCGGGGTAGAGACCCAGTACTTC
.,TRBV11-2,TRBD2,15,TRBJ2-5,CASSFDSGSVETQYF,TGTGCCAGCAGCTTCGATAGCGGGAGTGTGGAGACCCAGTACTTC
.,TRBV15,.,14,TRBJ2-3,CATSRDLRTDTQYF,TGTGCCACCAGCAGAGACCTGCGCACAGATACGCAGTATTTT
.,TRBV24-1,TRBD2,18,TRBJ2-2,CATSFSGLAGANTGELFF,TGTGCCACCAGTTTCTCGGGACTAGCGGGCGCGAACACCGGGGAGCTGTTTTTT
few,TRBV19,.,15,TRBJ2-4,CASSEDRRAKNIQYF,TGTGCCAGTAGTGAAGACAGGAGAGCCAAAAACATTCAGTACTTC
.,TRBV7-2,.,15,TRBJ2-5,CASSTVPGLQETQYF,TGTGCCAGCAGCACCGTTCCGGGACTCCAAGAGACCCAGTACTTC
few,TRBV20-1,TRBD1,16,TRBJ2-2,CSAPKRQGGNTGELFF,TGCAGTGCTCCCAAGAGACAGGGGGGAAACACCGGGGAGCTGTTTTTT
.,TRBV2,.,13,TRBJ1-1,CASRPDRNTEAFF,TGTGCCAGCAGACCCGACAGGAACACTGAAGCTTTCTTT